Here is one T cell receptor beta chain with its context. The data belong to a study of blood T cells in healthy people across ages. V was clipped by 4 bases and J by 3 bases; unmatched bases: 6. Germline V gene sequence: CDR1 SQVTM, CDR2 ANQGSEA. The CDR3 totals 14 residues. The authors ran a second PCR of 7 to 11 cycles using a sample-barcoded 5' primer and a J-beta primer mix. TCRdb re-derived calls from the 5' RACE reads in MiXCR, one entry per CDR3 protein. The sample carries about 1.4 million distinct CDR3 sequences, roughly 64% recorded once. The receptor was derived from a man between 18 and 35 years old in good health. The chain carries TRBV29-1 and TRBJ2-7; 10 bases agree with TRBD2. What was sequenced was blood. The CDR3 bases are TGCAGCGTTGGTCCTAGCGGGAGTAACTACGAGCAGTACTTC. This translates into CSVGPSGSNYEQYF.